Listed here are 10 T cell receptor beta chains from one sample, sequenced in a study of T-cell memory formation after mild COVID-19. Each CDR3 protein is one row after TCRdb ran MiXCR on the 5' RACE reads. The sample holds 350,000 to 400,000 distinct CDR3 sequences, roughly 20% seen once. Sequenced sample: PBMCs or a T cell subset sorted from them (not recorded which). These receptor sequences come from an adult woman who had mild COVID-19 (a few samples of this study predate the infection). Cell type and time point are not known.

The CDR3 DNA reads TGTGCCAGCAGCGTGTACGGGACGGCTAGGAACAATGAGCAGTTCTTC. It encodes CASSVYGTARNNEQFF. The chain recombines TRBV9 with TRBJ2-1; tentatively, D is TRBD1 or TRBD2 (5 bases each). Germline V gene data show CDR1 as SGDLS and CDR2 as YYNGEE. The CDR3 consists of 16 residues. Trimming cost V 2 bases and J 5 bases, with 17 bases left between them.

The sample holds a few counts of this clonotype. The rearrangement joins TRBV5-6 to TRBJ2-1; 9 nucleotides match TRBD1. Germline V CDR1 and CDR2: SGHDT, YYEEEE. The length of the CDR3 is 12 residues. V lost 3 bases, J lost 10 bases, and 2 bases stayed unmatched. CDR3 nucleotides: TGTGCCAGCAGCTGGGGACAGGGAGAGCAGTTCTTC. This encodes CASSWGQGEQFF.

The CDR3 spells CASSLGTTSLSSYEQYF. CDR3 nucleotides: TGCGCCAGCAGCTTAGGGACCACTTCCCTTAGCTCTTACGAGCAGTACTTC. The chain has TRBV5-1 and TRBJ2-7; D may match TRBD1 or TRBD2 (5 bases each). The CDR3 spans 17 residues. Germline lookup yields CDR1 SGHRS and CDR2 YFSETQ. V dropped 2 bases and J dropped 4 bases, with 22 bases sitting between them.

The rearrangement uses TRBV24-1 and TRBJ2-2; TRBD1 agrees at 7 bases. This CDR3 has 14 amino acids. V lost 7 bases and J lost 3; bases outside the gene matches: 4. Germline-derived CDR1 and CDR2 are KGHDR and SFDVKD. The CDR3 reads CATRAGGYTGELFF. CDR3 in DNA: TGTGCCACCAGGGCAGGGGGTTACACCGGGGAGCTGTTTTTT.

V and J are TRBV5-1 and TRBJ2-1; the D gene is possibly TRBD1 (6 bases). The CDR3 is 16 amino acids. The germline CDR1 and CDR2 sequences are SGHRS and YFSETQ. Trimming stripped 3 bases from V and 4 bases from J, with 17 bases between. The CDR3: CASSSDPQGGYNEQFF. The CDR3 coding sequence is TGCGCCAGCAGCTCGGATCCACAGGGTGGATACAATGAGCAGTTCTTC.

This clonotype appeared a few times. V and J are TRBV29-1 and TRBJ2-1; TRBD1 matches 11 bases. V shed 1 base and J 6 bases; nucleotides not matched to a gene: 5. This CDR3 spans 15 amino acids. The germline V gene encodes CDR1 SQVTM and CDR2 ANQGSEA. The chain's CDR3 is CSVEALGQGVNEQFF. Written as DNA, the CDR3 is TGCAGCGTTGAAGCTTTGGGACAGGGGGTCAATGAGCAGTTCTTC.

J is TRBJ2-7 and V is TRBV20-1, with 9 bases that match TRBD1. The CDR3 consists of 16 residues. Trimming took 3 bases from V and 3 from J; bases not matched to a gene: 12. The germline V gene encodes CDR1 DFQATT and CDR2 SNEGSKA (reference sequence). The CDR3 region has the DNA TGCAGTGCTAGTTCGTTGAGGACAGGGGCGAGCTACGAGCAGTACTTC. It translates to CSASSLRTGASYEQYF.

This clonotype has a handful of counts. The chain recombines TRBV20-1 with TRBJ1-1, with a tentative D call TRBD1 (6 bases). CDR3 length: 15 residues. V gave up 5 bases and J gave up 3 bases, with 19 bases separating them. CDR1 DFQATT and CDR2 SNEGSKA come from the germline V gene (reference sequence). The CDR3: CSAPPLGGGDTEAFF. In DNA, the CDR3 is TGCAGTGCTCCGCCACTGGGAGGGGGAGACACTGAAGCTTTCTTT.

This clonotype was detected a few times. V is TRBV20-1 and J is TRBJ2-3, with 7 bases matching TRBD1. V dropped 6 bases and J dropped 0; count of bases not matched to a gene: 6. The germline V gene encodes CDR1 DFQATT and CDR2 SNEGSKA (reference sequence). This CDR3 contains 14 residues. CDR3 region: CSAPDRRSTDTQYF. The CDR3 DNA reads as TGCAGTGCCCCGGACAGGCGAAGCACAGATACGCAGTATTTT.

This clonotype was observed a few times. This chain joins TRBV5-4 and TRBJ1-1; D not resolved. CDR1 SGHNT and CDR2 YYREEE come from the germline V gene (reference sequence). The V gene lost 0 bases and the J gene lost 4 bases, with 7 bases spanning the gap. CDR3 length equals 13 residues. This CDR3 reads CASSLDGITEAFF. CDR3 DNA: TGTGCCAGCAGCTTGGACGGTATCACTGAAGCTTTCTTT.